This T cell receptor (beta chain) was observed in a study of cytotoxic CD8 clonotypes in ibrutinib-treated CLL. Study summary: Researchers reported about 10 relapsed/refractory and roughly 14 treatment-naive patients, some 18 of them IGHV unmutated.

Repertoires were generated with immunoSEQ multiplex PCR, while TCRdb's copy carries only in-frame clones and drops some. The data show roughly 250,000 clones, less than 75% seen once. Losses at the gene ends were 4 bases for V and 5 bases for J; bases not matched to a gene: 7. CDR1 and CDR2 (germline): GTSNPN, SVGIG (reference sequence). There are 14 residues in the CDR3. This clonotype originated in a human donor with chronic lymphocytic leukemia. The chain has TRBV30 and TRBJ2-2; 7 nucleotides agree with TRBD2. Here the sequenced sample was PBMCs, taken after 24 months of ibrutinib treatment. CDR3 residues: CAWTTTGGTGELFF. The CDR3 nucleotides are TGTGCCTGGACCACTACCGGGGGGACCGGGGAGCTGTTTTTT.